This TCR beta chain is drawn from a study of neoadjuvant nivolumab and ipilimumab in lung cancer. Notes on this clone: Its antigen is unknown.

Assay used: immunoSEQ multiplex PCR; TCRdb lists only in-frame clones, some missing. The profile shows about 25,000 clones, approximately 85% of them singletons. Findings of the study overall: From pretherapy to surgery, tumor richness and clonality rose with dual therapy. TCR sequencing covered a small number of samples. Resected-tumor TCR richness correlated positively with pretherapy blood richness.

Unmatched junction bases numbered 2, after V lost 8 bases and J lost 4 bases. CDR1 and CDR2 (germline): MGHDK, SYGVNS. The CDR3 totals 11 residues. The genes are TRBV25-1 and TRBJ2-7; 7 bases match TRBD2. The sequence derives from an adult with non-small cell lung cancer. The source was tumor tissue, collected after neoadjuvant nivolumab, alone or with ipilimumab, at or shortly before surgery. CDR3 sequence: CASGRGYEQYF. The CDR3 bases are TGTGCCAGCGGGCGGGGGTACGAGCAGTACTTC.